A selection of T cell receptor beta chains follows, all from one sample in a study of shared clonotypes between healthy human individuals. Sequencing was performed with immunoSEQ multiplex PCR; in TCRdb, only in-frame clones are kept and a portion is missing. The sample lists some 630,000 clones, about three quarters seen once, with about 1.8% in the top ten. Sequenced: memory CD4+ T cells sorted from blood. These receptors were taken from a woman aged 25 to 39 in good health. CDR3s include the opening cysteine and the closing phenylalanine or tryptophan. A D gene is named only where the DNA matches it firmly. Size is omitted from some rows. Given values are once, few, many or a class for expanded clones.

clone size | J gene | D gene | V gene | CDR3 protein | CDR3 DNA
few | TRBJ2-5 | - | TRBV7-2 | CASSLNGMQTQYF | TGTGCCAGCAGCTTAAACGGGATGCAGACCCAGTACTTC
- | TRBJ2-2 | - | TRBV7-3 | CASSPQGAKGTGELFF | TGTGCCAGCAGCCCCCAGGGAGCTAAAGGAACCGGGGAGCTGTTTTTT
few | TRBJ2-5 | TRBD2 | TRBV5-1 | CASSQSGGLRETQYF | TGCGCCAGCAGCCAGTCGGGGGGGCTTCGAGAGACCCAGTACTTC
- | TRBJ2-6 | - | TRBV7-3 | CASSTSPGANVLTF | TGTGCCAGCAGTACCTCTCCCGGGGCCAACGTCCTGACTTTC
once | TRBJ1-2 | - | TRBV5-1 | CATPRVDYTF | TGCGCCACCCCCAGGGTGGACTACACCTTC
- | TRBJ1-1 | TRBD1 | TRBV5-1 | CASSSTGNTEAFF | TGCGCCAGCAGCTCGACAGGGAATACTGAAGCTTTCTTT
- | TRBJ2-3 | - | TRBV28 | CASTPSNSDTQYF | TGTGCCAGCACCCCCTCGAATTCAGATACGCAGTATTTT
- | TRBJ1-2 | - | TRBV29-1 | CSGIDRVNGYTF | TGCAGCGGCATTGACAGAGTGAATGGCTACACCTTC
- | TRBJ2-1 | TRBD1 | TRBV6-6 | CASSYRGLRYNEQFF | TGTGCCAGCAGTTACAGGGGGCTCAGGTACAATGAGCAGTTCTTC
- | TRBJ2-3 | TRBD2 | TRBV28 | CASQTPGLAVDTQYF | TGTGCCAGCCAAACGCCGGGACTAGCGGTAGATACGCAGTATTTT
- | TRBJ2-7 | - | TRBV10-3 | CAISDSGQAYEQYF | TGTGCCATCAGTGATTCGGGCCAAGCCTACGAGCAGTACTTC
- | TRBJ2-5 | - | TRBV29-1 | CSGKRPQETQYF | TGCAGCGGAAAAAGGCCTCAAGAGACCCAGTACTTC
few | TRBJ2-2 | - | TRBV2 | CASTGRTENTGELFF | TGTGCCAGCACGGGTCGGACGGAGAACACCGGGGAGCTGTTTTTT
- | TRBJ1-1 | TRBD1 | TRBV5-6 | CASSWGQGVTEAFF | TGTGCCAGCAGCTGGGGACAGGGAGTAACTGAAGCTTTCTTT
- | TRBJ2-2 | - | TRBV19 | CASSEPLTNTGELFF | TGTGCCAGTAGTGAGCCCCTTACGAACACCGGGGAGCTGTTTTTT
many | TRBJ2-7 | - | TRBV19 | CASGDYEQYF | TGTGCCAGCGGGGATTACGAGCAGTACTTC
- | TRBJ2-7 | TRBD1 | TRBV28 | CASSLYKDRGPYEQYF | TGTGCCAGCAGTTTATACAAGGACAGGGGACCTTACGAGCAGTACTTC
few | TRBJ2-3 | - | TRBV2 | CASLRQGVPDTQYF | TGTGCCAGCTTGCGTCAGGGTGTCCCAGATACGCAGTATTTT
- | TRBJ2-7 | TRBD2 | TRBV18 | CASSPTSDNEQYF | TGTGCCAGCTCACCTACTAGCGACAACGAGCAGTACTTC
- | TRBJ2-7 | - | TRBV18 | CASSPPARAYEQYF | TGTGCCAGCTCACCACCGGCACGAGCCTACGAGCAGTACTTC
- | TRBJ2-7 | - | TRBV7-9 | CASSLEAVSYEQYF | TGTGCCAGCAGCTTAGAAGCGGTTTCCTACGAGCAGTACTTC
- | TRBJ2-7 | TRBD1 | TRBV6-6 | CASSPTGGLPYEQYF | TGTGCCAGCAGTCCTACAGGGGGCCTCCCCTACGAGCAGTACTTC
- | TRBJ2-1 | TRBD2 | TRBV10-3 | CAISGTSGYNEQFF | TGTGCCATCAGTGGGACTAGCGGCTACAATGAGCAGTTCTTC